The 20 T cell receptor beta chains listed next were all sequenced from one sample in a study of monozygotic twins with inflammatory bowel disease. From its re-call of the 5' RACE reads, TCRdb lists each CDR3 protein once, without DNA. The sample data list some 440,000 distinct CDR3 sequences. Sample: blood. The source of these receptors is a human donor with ulcerative colitis or Crohn's disease, or a healthy co-twin of an affected twin (not recorded which).

The rearrangement links TRBV6-1 to TRBJ2-7; TCRdb's D call of TRBD2 is untestable without DNA. This CDR3 region has 14 residues. CDR1 and CDR2 (germline): MNHNS, SASEGT. This chain's CDR3 is CASDPGLGAYEQYF.

This chain connects TRBV28 to TRBJ2-1; TCRdb returns TRBD1, unconfirmable since there is no DNA. CDR1 and CDR2 (germline): MDHEN, SYDVKM. The CDR3 length is 14 residues. CDR3 loop: CASSLDGTDNEQFF.

V usage is TRBV12-3 or TRBV12-4 and J usage is TRBJ2-5; as DNA is missing, the TRBD1 call by TCRdb cannot be tested. The CDR3 runs 13 residues. CDR3 in amino acids: CASWDSRQETQYF.

The chain links TRBV29-1 to TRBJ2-1; TCRdb returns TRBD2, unconfirmable since there is no DNA. Germline lookup yields CDR1 SQVTM and CDR2 ANQGSEA. The CDR3 runs to 16 residues. The CDR3 protein is CSVDGTSGISHNEQFF.

The gene calls are TRBV14 and TRBJ2-5. Germline assignment: CDR1 SGHDN and CDR2 FVKESK. CDR3 length: 13 amino acids. CDR3 loop: CASSHFLEETQYF.

The chain couples TRBV5-1 to TRBJ2-3; the TCRdb call, TRBD2, lacks DNA for checking. The CDR3 loop spans 20 amino acids. Germline CDR1 and CDR2: SGHRS and YFSETQ. The CDR3: CASSIRPTGTSGGAGDTQYF.

V is TRBV7-8 and J is TRBJ1-1. Germline CDR1 reads SGHVS; CDR2 reads FQNEAQ. The CDR3 has 13 amino acids. CDR3: CASSSPMNTEAFF.

The CDR3 loop is CSARYRGGITEAFF. This chain links TRBV20-1 with TRBJ1-1. This CDR3 is 14 amino acids long. Germline loops: CDR1 DFQATT, CDR2 SNEGSKA (reference sequence).

The rearrangement uses TRBV6-5 and TRBJ2-1. This CDR3 is 15 amino acids long. From germline, CDR1 is MNHEY and CDR2 SVGAGI. The chain's CDR3 is CASSYFLATNNEQFF.

The gene calls are TRBV27 and TRBJ1-4; the D call from TCRdb, TRBD1, cannot be confirmed without DNA. Germline CDR1 reads MNHEY; CDR2 reads SMNVEV (reference sequence). The CDR3 spans 12 residues. The chain's CDR3 is CASSFLPGPLFF.

V is TRBV6-1 and J is TRBJ2-1; TCRdb lists TRBD1, though no DNA is available to test this call. Germline CDR1 and CDR2: MNHNS and SASEGT. This CDR3 has 16 residues. CDR3 sequence: CASSVGQGGPYNEQFF.

The chain couples TRBV12-3 or TRBV12-4 to TRBJ1-2. The CDR3 is 13 residues long. The CDR3: CASSLESPHGYTF.

The CDR3 region is CSANPGNTGELFF. The chain carries TRBV20-1 and TRBJ2-2; TCRdb's D call, TRBD1, is unchecked because there is no DNA. The germline gives CDR1 DFQATT, CDR2 SNEGSKA (reference sequence). The CDR3 is made up of 13 amino acids.

The chain recombines TRBV11-3 with TRBJ2-2. Looked up from germline, CDR1 is SGHNT and CDR2 is YENEEA. There are 14 residues in the CDR3. CDR3 residues: CASSLYSNTGELFF.

The CDR3 loop reads CSVETVPGQGNTEAFF. V and J are TRBV29-1 and TRBJ1-1; TCRdb's D gene call, TRBD1, goes unchecked for lack of DNA. Germline CDR1 and CDR2: SQVTM and ANQGSEA. The CDR3 has 16 residues.

The chain joins TRBV20-1 to TRBJ2-3; absent DNA, TCRdb's TRBD2 call cannot be checked. The germline V gene has CDR1 DFQATT and CDR2 SNEGSKA (reference sequence). CDR3 length: 14 amino acids. CDR3: CSAFSGGGADTQYF.

This sequence joins TRBV19 and TRBJ1-4; as DNA is missing, the TRBD1 call by TCRdb cannot be tested. The CDR3 has 14 amino acids. The germline CDR1 and CDR2 sequences are LNHDA and SQIVND (reference sequence). CDR3 sequence reads: CASHPGGQGEKLFF. The complete variable domain, with remaining parts taken from reference TRBV19 and TRBJ1-4, reads DGGITQSPKYLFRKEGQNVTLSCEQNLNHDAMYWYRQDPGQGLRLIYYSQIVNDFQKGDIAEGYSVSREKKESFPLTVTSAQKNPTAFYLCASHPGGQGEKLFFGSGTQLSVL.

V usage is TRBV12-3 or TRBV12-4 and J usage is TRBJ2-1; TCRdb picks TRBD2, but there is no DNA to check that call. The CDR3 runs 16 residues. This CDR3 is CASSLELAATYNEQFF.

The genes are TRBV5-1 and TRBJ2-7; TCRdb picks TRBD1, but there is no DNA to check that call. Germline lookup yields CDR1 SGHRS and CDR2 YFSETQ. The CDR3 spans 15 residues. The CDR3 is CASSPRQGSSYEQYF.

The chain uses TRBV12-3 or TRBV12-4 and TRBJ2-1; TCRdb calls TRBD1, which cannot be checked without DNA. CDR3 length: 15 residues. The chain's CDR3 is CASSLVGTSLNEQFF.